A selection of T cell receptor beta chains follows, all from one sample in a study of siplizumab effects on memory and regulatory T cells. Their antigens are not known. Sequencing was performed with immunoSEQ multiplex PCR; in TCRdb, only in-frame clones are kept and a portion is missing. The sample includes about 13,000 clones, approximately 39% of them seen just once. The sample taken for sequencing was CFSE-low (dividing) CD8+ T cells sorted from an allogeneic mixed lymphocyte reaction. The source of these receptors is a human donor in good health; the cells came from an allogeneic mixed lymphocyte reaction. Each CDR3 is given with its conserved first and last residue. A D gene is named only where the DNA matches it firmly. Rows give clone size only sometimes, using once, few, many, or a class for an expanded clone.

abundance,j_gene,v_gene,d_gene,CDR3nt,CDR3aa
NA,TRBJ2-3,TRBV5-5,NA,TGTGCCAGCAGCGCCCTGAGGGGTGATACGCAGTATTTT,CASSALRGDTQYF
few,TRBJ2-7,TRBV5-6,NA,TGTGCCAGCAGCTTGGGCGGGGAGCCCTACGAGCAGTACTTC,CASSLGGEPYEQYF
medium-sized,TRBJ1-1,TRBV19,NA,TGTGCCAGTAGTATATCGGGCCGCACTGAAGCTTTCTTT,CASSISGRTEAFF
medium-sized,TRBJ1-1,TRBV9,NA,TGTGCCAGCAGCACATACAGCTCCACTGAAGCTTTCTTT,CASSTYSSTEAFF
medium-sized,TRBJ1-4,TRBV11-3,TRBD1,TGTGCCAGCAGCTTAGCCTGGACAGGGCGGGATGAAAAACTGTTTTTT,CASSLAWTGRDEKLFF
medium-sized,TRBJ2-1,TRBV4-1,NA,TGCGCCAGCAGCCAAAGTCCCCGGGGCGAGCAGTTCTTC,CASSQSPRGEQFF
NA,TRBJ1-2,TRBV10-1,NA,TGCGCCAGCAGTGACAGGACGGCAGAACGGGGCTACACCTTC,CASSDRTAERGYTF
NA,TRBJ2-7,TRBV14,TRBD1,TGTGCCAGCAGCTCTGGGACAGGGATCTACGAGCAGTACTTC,CASSSGTGIYEQYF
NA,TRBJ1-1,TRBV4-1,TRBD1,TGCGCCAGCAGCCAAGTTGGACAGGGCCACACTGAAGCTTTCTTT,CASSQVGQGHTEAFF
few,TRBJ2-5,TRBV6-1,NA,TGTGCCAGCACCTCGGGACGGATGTACCAAGAGACCCAGTACTTC,CASTSGRMYQETQYF
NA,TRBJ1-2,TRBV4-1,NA,TGCGCCAGCAGCCAAGAACCGGGGCCTTTCTATGGCTACACCTTC,CASSQEPGPFYGYTF
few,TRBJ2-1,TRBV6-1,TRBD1,TGTGCCAGCGAAGGGGGCAGCTCCTACAATGAGCAGTTCTTC,CASEGGSSYNEQFF
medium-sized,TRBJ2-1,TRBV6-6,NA,TGTGCCAGCAGTTACTCGGGGTCGGGCAATGAGCAGTTCTTC,CASSYSGSGNEQFF
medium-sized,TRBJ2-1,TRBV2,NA,TGTGCCAGCAGTGAATTGATAGGAGGGTTTGGTGAGCAGTTCTTC,CASSELIGGFGEQFF
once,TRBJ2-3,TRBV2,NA,TGTGCCAGCAGTGAGGACATGAATATCTACAACAAGGATACGCAGTATTTT,CASSEDMNIYNKDTQYF
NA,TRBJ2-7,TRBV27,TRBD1,TGTGCCAGCGCCGTTGGGACAGGGTTCAACGAGCAGTACTTC,CASAVGTGFNEQYF
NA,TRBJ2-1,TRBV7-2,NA,TGTGCCAGCAGCTATAGGCGGGTGGCCGGGACCGGGAGAGAGCAGTTCTTC,CASSYRRVAGTGREQFF
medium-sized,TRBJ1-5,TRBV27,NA,TGTGCCAGCAGTTTAGGTGGGGCGGGCCAGCCCCAGCATTTT,CASSLGGAGQPQHF
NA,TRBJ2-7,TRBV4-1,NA,TGCGCCAGCAGCCAAGAAGGTAGGGGAACCTACGAGCAGTACTTC,CASSQEGRGTYEQYF
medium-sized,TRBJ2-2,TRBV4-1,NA,TGCGCCAGCAGCCACTCAAACACCGGGGAGCTGTTTTTT,CASSHSNTGELFF
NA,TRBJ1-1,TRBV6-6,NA,TGTGCCAGCAGACACGACAGTGAAGCTTTCTTT,CASRHDSEAFF
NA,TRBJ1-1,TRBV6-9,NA,TGTGCCAGCAGTTACCTGGGGCTGACTGAAGCTTTCTTT,CASSYLGLTEAFF
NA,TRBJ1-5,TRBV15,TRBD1,TGTGCCACCAGCAACGGACAGGGGATTGCTCAGCCCCAGCATTTT,CATSNGQGIAQPQHF
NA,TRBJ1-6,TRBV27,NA,TGTGCCAGCAGTTTACTACAGGGCTCATCACCCCTCCACTTT,CASSLLQGSSPLHF
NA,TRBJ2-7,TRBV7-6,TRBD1,TGTGCCAGCAGCCCACAGGGGGTCGGTTACGAGCAGTACTTC,CASSPQGVGYEQYF
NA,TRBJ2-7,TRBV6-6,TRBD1,TGTGCCAGCAGTTTCCGGGACAGCCTCTACGAGCAGTACTTC,CASSFRDSLYEQYF
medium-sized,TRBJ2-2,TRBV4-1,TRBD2,TGCGCCAGCAGCCTAGCGGGAGGGGAGCTGTTTTTT,CASSLAGGELFF
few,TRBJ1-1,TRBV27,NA,TGTGCCAGCAGTTTATGGGGTTACACTGAAGCTTTCTTT,CASSLWGYTEAFF
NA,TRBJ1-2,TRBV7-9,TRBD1,TGTGCCAGCAGCTCTGGGACAGGGTATCCCTATGGCTACACCTTC,CASSSGTGYPYGYTF
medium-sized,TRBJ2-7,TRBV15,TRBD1,TGTGCCACCCGTCGGGACAGGGGTTCACCCGAGCAGTACTTC,CATRRDRGSPEQYF
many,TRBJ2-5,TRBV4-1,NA,TGCGCCAGCAGCCAGGGAGCTAACCAAGAGACCCAGTACTTC,CASSQGANQETQYF
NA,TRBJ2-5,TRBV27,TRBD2,TGTGCCAGCTCGGGACTAGCGGACCGTGGGACCCAGTACTTC,CASSGLADRGTQYF
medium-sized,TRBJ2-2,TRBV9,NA,TGTGCCAGCAGTGAAAACACCGGGGAGCTGTTTTTT,CASSENTGELFF
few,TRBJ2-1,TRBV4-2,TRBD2,TGTGCCAGCAGCCAAGTCGGGGAGGGCAATGAGCAGTTCTTC,CASSQVGEGNEQFF
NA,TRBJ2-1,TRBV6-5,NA,TGTGCCAGCAGAAGCTCCCAGGGTTCCTGGGATGAGCAGTTCTTC,CASRSSQGSWDEQFF
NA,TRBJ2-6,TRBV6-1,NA,TGTGCCAGCAGTGAAGCGCTCAGGTTCTCTGGGGCCAACGTCCTGACTTTC,CASSEALRFSGANVLTF
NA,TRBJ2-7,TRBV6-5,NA,TGTGCCAGCAGTTACTCGAGGGACTCCTCCGAGCAGTACTTC,CASSYSRDSSEQYF
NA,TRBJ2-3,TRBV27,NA,TGTGCCAGCAGTCCTATAGCCGCCCATGGGGCAGATACGCAGTATTTT,CASSPIAAHGADTQYF
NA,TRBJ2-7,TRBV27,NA,TGTGCCAGCCGACCCTTAGCGGAGGCCTACGAGCAGTACTTC,CASRPLAEAYEQYF
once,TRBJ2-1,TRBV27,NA,TGTGCCAGCAGTTTGTCTAGAAAATACAATGAGCAGTTCTTC,CASSLSRKYNEQFF
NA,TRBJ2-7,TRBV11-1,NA,TGTGCCAGCAGCACGAGCTCCTACGAGCAGTACTTC,CASSTSSYEQYF
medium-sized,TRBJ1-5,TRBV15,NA,TGTGCCACCAGCAGAGTTGGGGGTCAGCCCCAGCATTTT,CATSRVGGQPQHF
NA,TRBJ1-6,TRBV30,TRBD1,TGTGCCTGGAGTGAGCTCGGGACAGGGTGGGGATCACCCCTCCACTTT,CAWSELGTGWGSPLHF
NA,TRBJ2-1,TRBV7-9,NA,TGTGCCAGCAGCTTAGTTCTAGCTGGCAATGAGCAGTTCTTC,CASSLVLAGNEQFF
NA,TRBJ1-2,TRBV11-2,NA,TGTGCCAGCAGCTTAGATTTGGGGACAACCTATGGCTACACCTTC,CASSLDLGTTYGYTF
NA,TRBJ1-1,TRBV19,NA,TGTGCCAGTAGTATTGGGGCCATGAACACTGAAGCTTTCTTT,CASSIGAMNTEAFF
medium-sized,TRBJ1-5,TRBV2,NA,TGTGCCAGCAGTGTCGCGGGAGGTGGCAATCAGCCCCAGCATTTT,CASSVAGGGNQPQHF
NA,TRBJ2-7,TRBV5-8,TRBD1,TGTGCCAGCAGCTCGAGAGCCCCGGACAGGGATGACTCCTACGAGCAGTACTTC,CASSSRAPDRDDSYEQYF
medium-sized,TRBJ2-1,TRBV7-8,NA,TGTGCCAGCAGCTTAGTTACGTACAATGAGCAGTTCTTC,CASSLVTYNEQFF